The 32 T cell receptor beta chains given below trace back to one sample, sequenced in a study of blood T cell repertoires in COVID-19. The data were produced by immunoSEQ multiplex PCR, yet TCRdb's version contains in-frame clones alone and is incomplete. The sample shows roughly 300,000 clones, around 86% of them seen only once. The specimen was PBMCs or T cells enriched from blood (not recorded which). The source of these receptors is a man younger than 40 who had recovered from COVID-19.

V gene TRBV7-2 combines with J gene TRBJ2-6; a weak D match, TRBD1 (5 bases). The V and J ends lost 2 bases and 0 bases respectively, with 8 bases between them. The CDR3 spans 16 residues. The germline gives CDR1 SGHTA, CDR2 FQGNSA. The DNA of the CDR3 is TGTGCCAGCAGCTTACAGGGTCTCTCTGGGGCCAACGTCCTGACTTTC. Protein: CASSLQGLSGANVLTF.

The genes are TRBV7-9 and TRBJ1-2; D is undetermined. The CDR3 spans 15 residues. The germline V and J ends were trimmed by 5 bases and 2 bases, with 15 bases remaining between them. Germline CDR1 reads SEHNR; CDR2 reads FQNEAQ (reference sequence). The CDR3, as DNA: TGTGCCAGCAGCGCTAGCGCGCCAAGGAACTATGGCTACACCTTC. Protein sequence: CASSASAPRNYGYTF.

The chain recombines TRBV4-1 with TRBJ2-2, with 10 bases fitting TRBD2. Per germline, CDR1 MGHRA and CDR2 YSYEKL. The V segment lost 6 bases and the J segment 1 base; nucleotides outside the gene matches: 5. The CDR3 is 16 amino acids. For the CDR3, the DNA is TGCGCCAGCAGATTCAGGACTAGCGGGAACACCGGGGAGCTGTTTTTT. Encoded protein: CASRFRTSGNTGELFF.

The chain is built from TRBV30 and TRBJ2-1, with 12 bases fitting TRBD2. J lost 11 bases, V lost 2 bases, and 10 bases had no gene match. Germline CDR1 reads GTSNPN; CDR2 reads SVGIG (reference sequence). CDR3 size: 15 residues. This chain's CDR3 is CAWSTAGGLAGKQFF. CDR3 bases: TGTGCCTGGAGTACAGCGGGAGGACTAGCGGGGAAGCAGTTCTTC. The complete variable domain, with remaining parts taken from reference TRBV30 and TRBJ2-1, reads SQTIHQWPATLVQPVGSPLSLECTVEGTSNPNLYWYRQAAGRGLQLLFYSVGIGQISSEVPQNLSASRPQDRQFILSSKKLLLSDSGFYLCAWSTAGGLAGKQFFGPGTRLTVL.

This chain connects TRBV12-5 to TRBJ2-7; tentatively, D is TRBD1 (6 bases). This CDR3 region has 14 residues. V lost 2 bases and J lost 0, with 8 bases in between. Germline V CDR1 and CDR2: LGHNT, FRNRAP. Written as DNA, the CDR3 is TGTGCTAGTGGTTTGACGGACAGCTCCTACGAGCAGTACTTC. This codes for CASGLTDSSYEQYF. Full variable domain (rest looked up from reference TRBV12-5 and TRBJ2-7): DARVTQTPRHKVTEMGQEVTMRCQPILGHNTVFWYRQTMMQGLELLAYFRNRAPLDDSGMPKDRFSAEMPDATLATLKIQPSEPRDSAVYFCASGLTDSSYEQYFGPGTRLTVT.

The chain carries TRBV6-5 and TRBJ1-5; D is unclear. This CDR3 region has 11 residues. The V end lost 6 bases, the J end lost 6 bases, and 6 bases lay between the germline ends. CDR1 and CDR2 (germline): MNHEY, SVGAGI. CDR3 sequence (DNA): TGTGCCAGCAGAACACCTCAGCCCCAGCATTTT. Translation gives CASRTPQPQHF.

The CDR3 nucleotides are TGTGCCAGCAGTGACCTGGGACAAGCCTCCTACGAGCAGTACTTC. It specifies CASSDLGQASYEQYF. The V gene is TRBV28, the J gene TRBJ2-7, with a possible D match to TRBD1 (6 bases). CDR3 length: 15 amino acids. Germline assignment: CDR1 MDHEN and CDR2 SYDVKM. The ends were cut back, 5 bases at V and 0 bases at J, with 14 bases in the middle.

This chain's CDR3 is CASSVNRGGSDTQYF. In DNA form, the CDR3 reads TGTGCCAGCAGCGTCAACAGGGGGGGTTCAGATACGCAGTATTTT. This sequence joins TRBV7-9 and TRBJ2-3, with D perhaps matching TRBD1 (8 bases). This CDR3 spans 15 amino acids. The V gene lost 5 bases and the J gene lost 4 bases, with 16 bases spanning the gap. Looked up from germline, CDR1 is SEHNR and CDR2 is FQNEAQ (reference sequence).

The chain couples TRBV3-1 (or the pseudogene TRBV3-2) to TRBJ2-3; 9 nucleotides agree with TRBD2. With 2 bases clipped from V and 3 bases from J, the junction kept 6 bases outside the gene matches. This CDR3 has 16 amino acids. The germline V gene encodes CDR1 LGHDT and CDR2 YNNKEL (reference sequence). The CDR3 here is CASSQPTSGSTDTQYF. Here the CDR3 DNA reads TGTGCCAGCAGCCAACCCACTAGCGGGTCAACAGATACGCAGTATTTT.

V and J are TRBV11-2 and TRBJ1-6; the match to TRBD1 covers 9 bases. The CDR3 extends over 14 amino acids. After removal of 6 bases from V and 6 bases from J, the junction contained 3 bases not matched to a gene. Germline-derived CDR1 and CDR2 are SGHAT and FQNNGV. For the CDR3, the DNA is TGTGCCAGCAGTCCGGACAGGGGTAATTCACCCCTCCACTTT. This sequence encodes CASSPDRGNSPLHF.

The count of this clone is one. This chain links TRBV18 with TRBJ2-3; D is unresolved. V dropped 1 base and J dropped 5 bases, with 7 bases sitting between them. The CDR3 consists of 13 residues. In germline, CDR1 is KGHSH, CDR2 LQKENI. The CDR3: CASSPLLGDTQYF. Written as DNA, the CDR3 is TGTGCCAGCTCACCACTACTTGGAGATACGCAGTATTTT.

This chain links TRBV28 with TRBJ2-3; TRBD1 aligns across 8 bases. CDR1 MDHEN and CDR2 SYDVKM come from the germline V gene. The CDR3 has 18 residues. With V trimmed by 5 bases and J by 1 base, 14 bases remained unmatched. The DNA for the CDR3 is TGTGCCAGCAGTCCATACCGACTCAGGGGGCAGGGCACAGATACGCAGTATTTT. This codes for CASSPYRLRGQGTDTQYF.

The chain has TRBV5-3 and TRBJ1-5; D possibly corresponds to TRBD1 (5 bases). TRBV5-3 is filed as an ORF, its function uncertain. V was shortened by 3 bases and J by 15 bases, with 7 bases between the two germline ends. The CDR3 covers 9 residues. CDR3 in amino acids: CARSSGGHF. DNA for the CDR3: TGTGCCAGAAGCTCCGGGGGGCATTTT.

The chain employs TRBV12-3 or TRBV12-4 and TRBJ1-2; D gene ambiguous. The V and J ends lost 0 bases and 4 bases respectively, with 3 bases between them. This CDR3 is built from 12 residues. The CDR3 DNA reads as TGTGCCAGCAGTTTAGCCATCTATGGCTACACCTTC. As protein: CASSLAIYGYTF.

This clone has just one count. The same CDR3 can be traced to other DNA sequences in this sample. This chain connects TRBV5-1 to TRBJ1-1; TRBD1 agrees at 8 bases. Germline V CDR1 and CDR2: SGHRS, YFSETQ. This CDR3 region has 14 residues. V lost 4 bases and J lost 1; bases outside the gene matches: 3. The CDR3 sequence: CASSPGTGNTEAFF. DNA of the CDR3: TGCGCCAGCAGCCCTGGGACAGGGAACACTGAAGCTTTCTTT.

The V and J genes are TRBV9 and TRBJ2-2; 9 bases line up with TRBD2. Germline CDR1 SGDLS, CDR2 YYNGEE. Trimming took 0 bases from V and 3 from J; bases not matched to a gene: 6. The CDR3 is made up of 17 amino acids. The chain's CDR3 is CASSVAVAGEDTGELFF. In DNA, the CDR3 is TGTGCCAGCAGCGTAGCCGTAGCGGGGGAAGACACCGGGGAGCTGTTTTTT.

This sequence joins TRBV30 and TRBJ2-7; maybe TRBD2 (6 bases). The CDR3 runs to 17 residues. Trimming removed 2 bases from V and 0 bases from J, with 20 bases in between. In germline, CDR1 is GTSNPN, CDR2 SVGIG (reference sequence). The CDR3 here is CAWSPRGTAITSYEQYF. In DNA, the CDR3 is TGTGCCTGGAGTCCCCGCGGGACGGCCATAACCTCCTACGAGCAGTACTTC.

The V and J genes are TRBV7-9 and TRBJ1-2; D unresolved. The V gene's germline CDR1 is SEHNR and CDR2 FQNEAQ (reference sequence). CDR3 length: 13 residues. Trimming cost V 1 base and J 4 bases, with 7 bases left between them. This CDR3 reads CASSLGRAYGYTF. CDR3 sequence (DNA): TGTGCCAGCAGCTTAGGTAGAGCCTATGGCTACACCTTC.

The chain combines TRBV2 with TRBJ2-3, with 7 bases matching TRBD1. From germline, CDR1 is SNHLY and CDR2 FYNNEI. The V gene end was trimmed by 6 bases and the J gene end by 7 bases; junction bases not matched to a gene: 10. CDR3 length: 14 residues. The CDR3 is CASRDTDRLNTQYF. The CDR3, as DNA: TGTGCCAGCAGAGACACGGACAGGTTGAATACGCAGTATTTT.

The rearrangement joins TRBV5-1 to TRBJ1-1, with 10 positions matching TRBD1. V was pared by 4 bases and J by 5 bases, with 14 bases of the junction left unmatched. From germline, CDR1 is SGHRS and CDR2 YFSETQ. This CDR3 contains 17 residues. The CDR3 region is CASSRGVLGTGVTEAFF. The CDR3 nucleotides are TGCGCCAGCAGCCGGGGCGTATTGGGGACAGGGGTAACTGAAGCTTTCTTT. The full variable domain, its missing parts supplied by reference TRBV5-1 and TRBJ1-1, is KAGVTQTPRYLIKTRGQQVTLSCSPISGHRSVSWYQQTPGQGLQFLFEYFSETQRNKGNFPGRFSGRQFSNSRSEMNVSTLELGDSALYLCASSRGVLGTGVTEAFFGQGTRLTVV.

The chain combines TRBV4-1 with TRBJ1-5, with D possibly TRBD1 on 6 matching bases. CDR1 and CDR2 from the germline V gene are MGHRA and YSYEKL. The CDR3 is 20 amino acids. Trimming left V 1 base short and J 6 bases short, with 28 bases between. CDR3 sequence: CASSQGRIRLGSGAGQPQHF. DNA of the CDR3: TGCGCCAGCAGCCAAGGAAGGATCCGCCTCGGTTCAGGGGCGGGTCAGCCCCAGCATTTT.

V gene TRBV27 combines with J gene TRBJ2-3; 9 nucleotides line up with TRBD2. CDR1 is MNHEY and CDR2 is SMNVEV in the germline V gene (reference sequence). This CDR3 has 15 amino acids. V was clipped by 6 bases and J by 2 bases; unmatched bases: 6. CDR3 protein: CASSRLAAPTDTQYF. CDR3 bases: TGTGCCAGCAGCCGACTAGCGGCCCCCACAGATACGCAGTATTTT.

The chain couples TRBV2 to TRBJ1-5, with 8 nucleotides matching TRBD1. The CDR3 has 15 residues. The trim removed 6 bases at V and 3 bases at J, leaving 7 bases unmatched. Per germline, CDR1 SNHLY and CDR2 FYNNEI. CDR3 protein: CASRGGQEDNQPQHF. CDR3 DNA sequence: TGTGCCAGCAGGGGGGGACAGGAGGACAATCAGCCCCAGCATTTT. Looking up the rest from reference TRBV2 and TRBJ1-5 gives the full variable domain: EPEVTQTPSHQVTQMGQEVILRCVPISNHLYFYWYRQILGQKVEFLVSFYNNEISEKSEIFDDQFSVERPDGSNFTLKIRSTKLEDSAMYFCASRGGQEDNQPQHFGDGTRLSIL.

CDR3 sequence: CSFERTGGNTEAFF. The CDR3 nucleotides read TGCAGTTTTGAACGGACAGGGGGAAACACTGAAGCTTTCTTT. The chain carries TRBV29-1 and TRBJ1-1, with 10 bases fitting TRBD1. Germline V gives CDR1 SQVTM, CDR2 ANQGSEA. The CDR3 runs 14 residues.

Here the CDR3 reads CASRSGTGSYEQYF. The CDR3 nucleotides read TGCGCCAGCAGGTCCGGGACAGGGTCCTACGAGCAGTACTTC. V and J are TRBV5-1 and TRBJ2-7; 9 nucleotides align to TRBD1. Trimming cost V 5 bases and J 1 base; bases outside gene matches: 4. Germline V gene lookup returns CDR1 SGHRS and CDR2 YFSETQ. This CDR3 is built from 14 residues.

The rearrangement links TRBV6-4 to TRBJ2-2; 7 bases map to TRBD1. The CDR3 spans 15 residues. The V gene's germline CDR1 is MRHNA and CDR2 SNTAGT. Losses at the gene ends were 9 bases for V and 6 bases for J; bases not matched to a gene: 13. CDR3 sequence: CARREWGTGAGELFF. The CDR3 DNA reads TGTGCCAGGAGAGAGTGGGGAACAGGGGCCGGGGAGCTGTTTTTT.

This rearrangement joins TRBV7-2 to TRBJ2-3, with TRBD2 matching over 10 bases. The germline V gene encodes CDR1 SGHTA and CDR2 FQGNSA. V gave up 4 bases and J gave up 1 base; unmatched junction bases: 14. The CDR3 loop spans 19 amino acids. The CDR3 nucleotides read TGTGCCAGCAGCTCACGAGCGGGAGGGCCTAGTGTGGGCACAGATACGCAGTATTTT. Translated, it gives CASSSRAGGPSVGTDTQYF.

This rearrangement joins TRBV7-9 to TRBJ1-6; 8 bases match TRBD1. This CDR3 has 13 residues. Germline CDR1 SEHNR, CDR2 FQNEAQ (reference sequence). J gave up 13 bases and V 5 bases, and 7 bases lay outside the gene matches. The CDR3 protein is CASSHGQGNPLHF. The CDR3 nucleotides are TGTGCCAGCAGCCATGGACAGGGTAACCCCCTCCACTTT.

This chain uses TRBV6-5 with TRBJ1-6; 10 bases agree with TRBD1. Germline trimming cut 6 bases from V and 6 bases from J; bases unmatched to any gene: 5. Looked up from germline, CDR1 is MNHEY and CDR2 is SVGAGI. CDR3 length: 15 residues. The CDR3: CASRLDRGLNSPLHF. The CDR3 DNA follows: TGTGCCAGCAGGTTAGACAGGGGGCTTAATTCACCCCTCCACTTT.

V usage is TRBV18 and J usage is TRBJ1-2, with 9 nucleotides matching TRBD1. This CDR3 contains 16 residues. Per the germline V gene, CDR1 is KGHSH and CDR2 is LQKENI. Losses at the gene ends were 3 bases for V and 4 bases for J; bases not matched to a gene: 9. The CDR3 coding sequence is TGTGCCAGCTCACCTACCCGGGACAGGGTAGGCTATGGCTACACCTTC. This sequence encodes CASSPTRDRVGYGYTF.

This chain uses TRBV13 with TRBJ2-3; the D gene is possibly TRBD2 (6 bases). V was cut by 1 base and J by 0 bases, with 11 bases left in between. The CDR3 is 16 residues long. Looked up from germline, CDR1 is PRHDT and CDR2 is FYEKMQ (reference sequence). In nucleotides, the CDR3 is TGTGCCAGCAGCTTAGATACGGGGACTAGCACAGATACGCAGTATTTT. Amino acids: CASSLDTGTSTDTQYF.

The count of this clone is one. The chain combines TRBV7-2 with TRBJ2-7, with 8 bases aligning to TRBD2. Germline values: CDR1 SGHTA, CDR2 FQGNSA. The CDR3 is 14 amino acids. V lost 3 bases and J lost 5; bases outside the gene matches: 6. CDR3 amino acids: CASSFAGGFHEQYF. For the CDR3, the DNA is TGTGCCAGCAGCTTTGCGGGGGGCTTCCACGAGCAGTACTTC.